This TCR beta chain is from a study of cytomegalovirus exposure and HLA in healthy donors. The germline V gene encodes CDR1 WNHNN and CDR2 SYGVQD (reference sequence). J lost 1 base, V lost 2 bases, and 5 bases had no gene match. The CDR3 length is 17 residues. Method: immunoSEQ multiplex PCR; TCRdb's copy keeps in-frame clones and lacks some. Of 110,000 or so clones detected, around 82% appear once; the ten largest clones hold 3% to 3.5%. The sequence was collected from a young woman in good health and CMV-seronegative. The V call is TRBV10-1, the J call TRBJ1-5, with TRBD1 matching 10 bases. The specimen was PBMCs. The CDR3 sequence: CASSEETGGGSNQPQHF. The DNA of the CDR3 is TGCGCCAGCAGTGAGGAGACAGGGGGCGGGAGCAATCAGCCCCAGCATTTT.